A selection of T cell receptor beta chains follows, all from one sample in a study of T cells in Graves' hyperthyroidism and ophthalmopathy. TCRdb re-called the multiplex PCR reads through MiXCR, storing one row per CDR3 protein. The repertoire holds over 700,000 distinct CDR3 sequences, with under 45% as singletons. The sequencing input was blood. Receptors originate from a woman in her forties with Graves' hyperthyroidism. Each CDR3 is given with its conserved first and last residue. A D gene is named only where the DNA matches it firmly. A clone size is listed for some rows: how often the clone was seen (once, few, many), or a class if it is expanded.

CDR3 DNA,CDR3 protein,V gene,D gene,clone size,J gene
TGCGCCAGCAGGGCCAGGGCAGCCTTTTCCTACGAGCAGTACTTC,CASRARAAFSYEQYF,TRBV10-2,-,-,TRBJ2-7
TGTGCCAGCAGCCAAGAAGCGGCAGGGGGGAACACTGAAGCTTTCTTT,CASSQEAAGGNTEAFF,TRBV7-8,TRBD1,-,TRBJ1-1
TGTGCCAGCAGCTTGGTACTGGGTGGAAACACCATATATTTT,CASSLVLGGNTIYF,TRBV5-5,-,few,TRBJ1-3
TGCAGTGCTATGGGGCGAGGCTACACCTTC,CSAMGRGYTF,TRBV20-1,-,-,TRBJ1-2
TGTGCCAGCAGCGTAGCCAGTAAAGAGACCCAGTACTTC,CASSVASKETQYF,TRBV9,-,-,TRBJ2-5
TGTGCCAGCAGTGTAAGTGGCTACACCTTC,CASSVSGYTF,TRBV6-1,-,many,TRBJ1-2
TGTGCCAGCAGTGACCGGGACGAAAACACCTTC,CASSDRDENTF,TRBV6-2/TRBV6-3,-,few,TRBJ1-2
TGTGCCAGCAGCAGAACGGGACAGATATCCCTGGGGTACTTC,CASSRTGQISLGYF,TRBV6-5,TRBD1,few,TRBJ2-5
TGCAGTGCTAGAGATTGGATTACGGGGGAAAAACTGTTTTTT,CSARDWITGEKLFF,TRBV20-1,-,many,TRBJ1-4
TGTGCCAGCAGCGCCGGGACATTGAACACTGAAGCTTTCTTT,CASSAGTLNTEAFF,TRBV7-9,-,many,TRBJ1-1
TGTGCCAGCAGCTTAGACACCCTTCCACATCAGCCCCAGCATTTT,CASSLDTLPHQPQHF,TRBV7-2,-,many,TRBJ1-5
TGTGCCACCATGGGAGCCAACTACTCTGGAAACACCATATATTTT,CATMGANYSGNTIYF,TRBV9,-,many,TRBJ1-3
TGTGCCAGCAGTCTTAAACTCCCCCCAGCTTCCTTT,CASSLKLPPASF,TRBV2,-,-,TRBJ1-1
TGCGCCAGCAGCTTGGAAGGAATTTGGGATTCTGGCTACACCTTC,CASSLEGIWDSGYTF,TRBV5-1,-,-,TRBJ1-2
TGTGCCAGCAGTTCCGTCGGACAGGGGGGGAACGAGCAGTACTTC,CASSSVGQGGNEQYF,TRBV28,TRBD1,-,TRBJ2-7
TGTGCCAGCAGTTTAGGGTCGGCAGGGTCAATTGAAAAACTGTTTTTT,CASSLGSAGSIEKLFF,TRBV12-3/TRBV12-4,-,few,TRBJ1-4
TGTGCCACCAGCACCTACTCTGGTGGTACGCAGTATTTT,CATSTYSGGTQYF,TRBV15,-,-,TRBJ2-3
TGTGCCAGCAGTGGTGTCCAACCCAATGAAAAACTGTTTTTT,CASSGVQPNEKLFF,TRBV2,-,few,TRBJ1-4
TGTGCCAGCAGCGATTGGGACTCTGGAAACACCATATATTTT,CASSDWDSGNTIYF,TRBV9,-,many,TRBJ1-3
TGCAGTTCCGGGACCGACACCGGGGAGCTGTTTTTT,CSSGTDTGELFF,TRBV29-1,-,-,TRBJ2-2
TGTGCCAGCAGTTCCGCCGGGACAGATGCCTACGAGCAGTACTTC,CASSSAGTDAYEQYF,TRBV2,TRBD1,-,TRBJ2-7
TGCAGTGCTAGAGATCCCCTTGGGTGGGGAGAGGGTGTCTACGAGCAGTACTTC,CSARDPLGWGEGVYEQYF,TRBV20-1,-,many,TRBJ2-7
TGTGCCTGGAGTGTAACGAGCTCCGAGCAGTACTTC,CAWSVTSSEQYF,TRBV30,-,-,TRBJ2-7
TGTGCCAGCTCACCCGACAGGGTTGGGGCCAACGTCCTGACTTTC,CASSPDRVGANVLTF,TRBV2,TRBD1,few,TRBJ2-6
TGTGCCAGCAGCCTAAGACCCCCAGAGACCCAGTACTTC,CASSLRPPETQYF,TRBV7-2,-,many,TRBJ2-5
TGTGCCAGCAGTGAAGCGGACGCAACGCAGTATTTT,CASSEADATQYF,TRBV6-1,-,-,TRBJ2-3
TGTGCCAGCAGCTTAGCGTCCGGGGTGGTGTTTTTT,CASSLASGVVFF,TRBV7-9,-,many,TRBJ2-2
TGCGCCAACAGCCAGGGGGCAGGGTCAGGGGCCAACGTCCTGACTTTC,CANSQGAGSGANVLTF,TRBV4-3,TRBD1,-,TRBJ2-6
TGCGCCAGCAGTTGGATTAGAATGTTGAACACCGGGGAGCTGTTTTTT,CASSWIRMLNTGELFF,TRBV4-1,-,once,TRBJ2-2
TGTGCCAGCAGCTTAGCACCGAGAAATGAGCCGGGGCAGTTCTTC,CASSLAPRNEPGQFF,TRBV7-8,-,-,TRBJ2-1
TGTGCCATCAGTGAGAAAGTGGACAACGAAAAACTGTTTTTT,CAISEKVDNEKLFF,TRBV10-3,-,few,TRBJ1-4
TGTGCCAGCAGTTTATTCTCCGGGAGGAACACCGGGGAGCTGTTTTTT,CASSLFSGRNTGELFF,TRBV12-3/TRBV12-4,-,few,TRBJ2-2
TGTGCCAGCAGCGTAGGAGGCCCGAACACTGAAGCTTTCTTT,CASSVGGPNTEAFF,TRBV11-2,-,few,TRBJ1-1
TGTGCCAGCAGTTACTCGACCGGCTGGGAGCCCCAGCATTTT,CASSYSTGWEPQHF,TRBV6-5,-,-,TRBJ1-5
TGTGCCAGCAGGGTGACCGGGCCGGCAACTAATGAAAAACTGTTTTTT,CASRVTGPATNEKLFF,TRBV7-8,-,-,TRBJ1-4
TGTGCCAGCAGCCCCGATACAATTCGACAGGAGAATCAGCCCCAGCATTTT,CASSPDTIRQENQPQHF,TRBV5-5,-,-,TRBJ1-5
TGTGCCAGCAGTTTCTTTGGAGGGCGCACTGAAGCTTTCTTT,CASSFFGGRTEAFF,TRBV6-5,-,many,TRBJ1-1
TGTGCCAGCAGTGAGGCAGGGGAGCTGTTTTTT,CASSEAGELFF,TRBV12-3/TRBV12-4,-,many,TRBJ2-2
TGTGCCAGCAGCTTAACTAACAGTTTGGAGACCCAGTACTTC,CASSLTNSLETQYF,TRBV7-3,-,many,TRBJ2-5
TGTGCTAGATCCAGACTAGATCGAGAGACCCAGTACTTC,CARSRLDRETQYF,TRBV25-1,-,-,TRBJ2-5
TGTGCCAGCAGTTATAGGGGGAAGACAGATACGCAGTATTTT,CASSYRGKTDTQYF,TRBV6-5,-,once,TRBJ2-3
TGCAGTTACCCTAGCGAGCGGAAGGGAGAGCAGTACTTC,CSYPSERKGEQYF,TRBV20-1,-,many,TRBJ2-7
TGCAGTGCTAGAGACAGCTCCAGTATAGGGTTACCCTCTATGGGCTACACCTTC,CSARDSSSIGLPSMGYTF,TRBV20-1,-,once,TRBJ1-2
TGTGCCAGTAGTGTAACAGGGGGGATGGAGCCCCAGCATTTT,CASSVTGGMEPQHF,TRBV19,TRBD1,-,TRBJ1-5
TGCGCCAGCAGCTTCAGGGAAGACTACGAGCAGTACTTC,CASSFREDYEQYF,TRBV5-1,-,-,TRBJ2-7
TGTGCCAGCAGTCCCGAAAAGGCGGCCCAGTACTTC,CASSPEKAAQYF,TRBV7-8,-,-,TRBJ2-5
TGTGCCAGCAGCATAGGGGGCAGGCAGGGCAACACTGAAGCTTTCTTT,CASSIGGRQGNTEAFF,TRBV7-9,TRBD1,many,TRBJ1-1
TGCAGTGCTCCGCGGGCGGGAGAGACCCAGTACTTC,CSAPRAGETQYF,TRBV20-1,-,-,TRBJ2-5
TGTGCCAGCAGCTCGGAACCAATGGATACGCAGTATTTT,CASSSEPMDTQYF,TRBV5-4,-,-,TRBJ2-3